This TCR beta chain derives from a study of blood T cells in healthy people across ages. This clonotype was counted a few times. The antigen is undetermined. Primers used in a second PCR of about 7 to 12 cycles were a sample-barcoded 5' primer and a J-beta primer mix. Each cDNA molecule, via a template-switch adaptor with 12 random nucleotides, was tagged. TCRdb reprocessed the 5' RACE reads via MiXCR and lists one record per CDR3 protein. Of about 580,000 distinct CDR3 sequences listed, 40% to 50% were seen once; the top ten hold 20% to 25%. The study recruited healthy Caucasian donors from Russia who were aged about 6 to 90. Each sample provided at least 6 micrograms of extracted total RNA. The CDR3 totals 15 residues. Losses at the gene ends were 0 bases for V and 11 bases for J; bases not matched to a gene: 12. Looked up from germline, CDR1 is LNHNV and CDR2 is YYDKDF (reference sequence). Overall study results and limits: Older individuals had lower TCR beta diversity per million T cells (the decline was roughly linear).

Sequencing input: blood. The V call is TRBV15, the J call TRBJ2-5; 7 bases are shared with TRBD1. This receptor was obtained from a man at least 80 years old in good health. The CDR3 protein is CATSRDREQGNEQYF. As DNA, the CDR3 is TGTGCCACCAGCAGAGACAGGGAACAGGGGAATGAGCAGTACTTC.